A selection of T cell receptor beta chains follows, all from one sample in a study of CD8+ T cells in alopecia areata. The method was immunoSEQ multiplex PCR; TCRdb's version includes in-frame clones alone and lacks a portion of them. The sample holds roughly 200,000 clones, 40% to 65% seen once. The source material was CD8+ T cells sorted from blood, sampled at week 24, from a patient treated with tofacitinib. The source is a human donor with alopecia areata. Each CDR3 is given with its conserved first and last residue. A D gene is named only where the DNA matches it firmly. A row's size may be missing; if present it is once, few, many or a size class.

v_gene	abundance	j_gene	d_gene	CDR3nt	CDR3aa
TRBV9	few	TRBJ2-3	NA	TGTGCCAGCAGCGAGGGCGATAGCCCAGATACGCAGTATTTT	CASSEGDSPDTQYF
TRBV28	few	TRBJ1-1	NA	TGTGCCAGCAGTTTTGGGACGGGGAACACTGAAGCTTTCTTT	CASSFGTGNTEAFF
TRBV7-2	NA	TRBJ2-1	NA	TGTGCCAGCAGCTTGAGCAGCAACAATGAGCAGTTCTTC	CASSLSSNNEQFF
TRBV6-5	NA	TRBJ1-1	TRBD1	TGTGCCAGCAGTTACGGACAGGGGGGCACTGAAGCTTTCTTT	CASSYGQGGTEAFF
TRBV2	NA	TRBJ2-7	NA	TGTGCCAGCTCAGGTTCCTACGAGCAGTACTTC	CASSGSYEQYF
TRBV25-1	NA	TRBJ1-2	TRBD1	TGTGCCAGCAGTGAAGCGACAGGGCTTGAGGGCTACACCTTC	CASSEATGLEGYTF
TRBV11-2	NA	TRBJ2-1	NA	TGTGCCAGCAGCGGAAATAGGGAGCAGTTCTTC	CASSGNREQFF
TRBV7-9	NA	TRBJ1-2	NA	TGTGCCAGCAGCACTAGCCGGCTCCCTAACTATGGCTACACCTTC	CASSTSRLPNYGYTF
TRBV5-6	NA	TRBJ1-6	TRBD1	TGTGCCAGCAGCCGGGACAGTAATAATTCACCCCTCCACTTT	CASSRDSNNSPLHF
TRBV29-1	NA	TRBJ1-2	NA	TGCAGCGTTGAAGATCTTAGCGAGGGCAATTTGGGCTACACCTTC	CSVEDLSEGNLGYTF
TRBV6-5	NA	TRBJ2-5	TRBD2	TGTGCCAGCGGACTAGCGGGTCAAGAGACCCAGTACTTC	CASGLAGQETQYF
TRBV9	NA	TRBJ2-3	TRBD2	TGTGCCAGCAGCGTAGAACTAGCGGGGAGCACAGATACGCAGTATTTT	CASSVELAGSTDTQYF
TRBV11-3	NA	TRBJ2-1	TRBD2	TGTGCCAGCAGCGGGACTAGTTCCAATGAGCAGTTCTTC	CASSGTSSNEQFF
TRBV9	NA	TRBJ2-1	TRBD1	TGTGCCAGCAGCGTAGGGGACAGGGCATCGAATGAGCAGTTCTTC	CASSVGDRASNEQFF
TRBV6-5	NA	TRBJ1-5	TRBD1	TGTGCCAGCAGTGACGGACAGGGAAATCAGCCCCAGCATTTT	CASSDGQGNQPQHF
TRBV7-3	NA	TRBJ2-1	TRBD1	TGTGCCAGCAGCCTAGGGACAGGGATTTACAATGAGCAGTTCTTC	CASSLGTGIYNEQFF
TRBV9	NA	TRBJ1-1	NA	TGTGCCAGCAGCGGAACAGGGTATAGCACTGAAGCTTTCTTT	CASSGTGYSTEAFF
TRBV5-6	few	TRBJ1-1	NA	TGTGCCAGCAGCACCCTGGACGGTTTAAACACTGAAGCTTTCTTT	CASSTLDGLNTEAFF
TRBV6-1	NA	TRBJ1-5	NA	TGTGCCAGCAGTCGGTTCAGCCAGCCCCAGCATTTT	CASSRFSQPQHF
TRBV30	NA	TRBJ2-7	TRBD1	TGTGCCTGGGGCGGGACAGGGTCCTACGAGCAGTACTTC	CAWGGTGSYEQYF
TRBV29-1	NA	TRBJ2-7	NA	TGCAGCGTTTCGGGGGAGAGTTCCTACGAGCAGTACTTC	CSVSGESSYEQYF
TRBV30	NA	TRBJ2-2	NA	TGTGCCACGGACAGAGGCACCGGGGAGCTGTTTTTT	CATDRGTGELFF
TRBV5-6	NA	TRBJ1-5	TRBD1	TGTGCCAGCAGCTCGACAGGGGCCCCAAATCAGCCCCAGCATTTT	CASSSTGAPNQPQHF
TRBV7-6	few	TRBJ2-5	NA	TGTGCCAGCAGCTCCCGGGACCTCGAAGAGACCCAGTACTTC	CASSSRDLEETQYF
TRBV6-5	NA	TRBJ1-2	NA	TGTGCCAGCAGTTACTCGATGGGGTATGGCTACACCTTC	CASSYSMGYGYTF
TRBV29-1	NA	TRBJ2-1	NA	TGCAGCGTTGTGTCTTCAGAGTTAAGCTCCTACAATGAGCAGTTCTTC	CSVVSSELSSYNEQFF
TRBV10-3	few	TRBJ1-5	TRBD1	TGTGCCATCAGCGATGACAGGGCGCCAAATCAGCCCCAGCATTTT	CAISDDRAPNQPQHF
TRBV15	NA	TRBJ2-7	NA	TGTGCCACCAGCAGAGATTCTGGGGACGAGGCCTACGAGCAGTACTTC	CATSRDSGDEAYEQYF
TRBV27	NA	TRBJ2-7	NA	TGTGCCAGCAGCCCCTCTACAGGGAACCCCCCCCACGAGCAGTACTTC	CASSPSTGNPPHEQYF
TRBV14	NA	TRBJ2-7	NA	TGTGCCAGCAGCCAAGAGGCACCTGACTACGAGCAGTACTTC	CASSQEAPDYEQYF
TRBV5-6	few	TRBJ2-7	TRBD1	TGTGCCAGCTCCGGGGACAGTCCCTACGAGCAGTACTTC	CASSGDSPYEQYF
TRBV4-1	few	TRBJ2-7	NA	TGCGCCAGCAGCCTCGGAGGTGTTTCTACATCCTACGAGCAGTACTTC	CASSLGGVSTSYEQYF
TRBV27	NA	TRBJ1-5	NA	TGTGCCAGCAGCCTGACAGGAGGGAGCAATCAGCCCCAGCATTTT	CASSLTGGSNQPQHF
TRBV6-1	NA	TRBJ1-6	NA	TGTGCCAGCAGTGATCTGGGAGTAGGGTCACCCCTCCACTTT	CASSDLGVGSPLHF
TRBV11-2	NA	TRBJ2-1	NA	TGTGCCAGCATTACCACGGGGGCGTACGGTGAGCAGTTCTTC	CASITTGAYGEQFF
TRBV11-2	NA	TRBJ2-1	TRBD1	TGTGCCAGCAGCGCTAGCCCAGGGGGCAAGGGGAAGAATGAGCAGTTCTTC	CASSASPGGKGKNEQFF
TRBV2	NA	TRBJ2-7	TRBD2	TGTGCCAGCAGTGAAGAGCGGACTAGCGGCTCCTACGAGCAGTACTTC	CASSEERTSGSYEQYF
TRBV7-2	NA	TRBJ2-1	NA	TGTGCCAGCGCGCAACCTTGGGGGAGCAATGAGCAGTTCTTC	CASAQPWGSNEQFF
TRBV15	NA	TRBJ2-7	NA	TGTGCCACCAGAGCTGCCGGCTCCTACGAGCAGTACTTC	CATRAAGSYEQYF
TRBV19	NA	TRBJ1-6	NA	TGTGCCAGTAGTAGCGGCACCTACTCTTCACCCCTCCACTTT	CASSSGTYSSPLHF
TRBV6-6	NA	TRBJ1-6	TRBD1	TGTGCCAGCACTAAGACAGGGTCAAGTTTGGGTGCACCCCTCCACTTT	CASTKTGSSLGAPLHF
TRBV13	NA	TRBJ2-6	NA	TGTGCCAGCAGCCCCCAGGGGTCAGGTGGGGCCAACGTCCTGACTTTC	CASSPQGSGGANVLTF
TRBV11-2	few	TRBJ2-5	TRBD1	TGTGCCAGCAGCTTCGGGGCAGGGGGACAAGAGACCCAGTACTTC	CASSFGAGGQETQYF
TRBV5-6	once	TRBJ2-6	NA	TGTGCCAGCAGCTTGTACCCGATCTCTGGGGCCAACGTCCTGACTTTC	CASSLYPISGANVLTF
TRBV7-8	NA	TRBJ1-1	NA	TGTGCCAGCAGCTTAAGGCCCCGGGGTTCTGAAGCTTTCTTT	CASSLRPRGSEAFF
TRBV30	NA	TRBJ1-5	NA	TGTGCCTGGAGTGCTGGCAATCAGCCCCAGCATTTT	CAWSAGNQPQHF
TRBV13	NA	TRBJ2-7	TRBD1	TGTGCCAGCAGCTTTGGGACAGGGCCTGCCTACGAGCAGTACTTC	CASSFGTGPAYEQYF
TRBV5-1	NA	TRBJ2-5	TRBD2	TGCGCCAGCAGCTTCGTTAGCGGGGGGCTACTTCAAGAGACCCAGTACTTC	CASSFVSGGLLQETQYF
TRBV5-8	few	TRBJ1-1	NA	TGTGCCAGCAGCTTGGTCCAGGGACAAGCTTTCTTT	CASSLVQGQAFF
TRBV15	NA	TRBJ1-1	NA	TGTGCCACCAGCACGGGCAGGGAGGACACTGAAGCTTTCTTT	CATSTGREDTEAFF
TRBV29-1	NA	TRBJ1-2	NA	TGCAGCGTTGAAGACCTTGGACAGTCCTATGGCTACACCTTC	CSVEDLGQSYGYTF
TRBV30	NA	TRBJ2-7	NA	TGTGCCTGGGGTAACCTTTACGAGCAGTACTTC	CAWGNLYEQYF
TRBV9	NA	TRBJ1-2	NA	TGTGCCAGCAGCGTAGTCCCCGGGGACCTCTACACCTTC	CASSVVPGDLYTF
TRBV6-5	few	TRBJ1-1	NA	TGTGCCAGCACCGGAGGCGGAACTGAAGCTTTCTTT	CASTGGGTEAFF
TRBV30	NA	TRBJ1-6	NA	TGTGCCTGGAGTATTACTTTGGAACCCCTCCACTTT	CAWSITLEPLHF